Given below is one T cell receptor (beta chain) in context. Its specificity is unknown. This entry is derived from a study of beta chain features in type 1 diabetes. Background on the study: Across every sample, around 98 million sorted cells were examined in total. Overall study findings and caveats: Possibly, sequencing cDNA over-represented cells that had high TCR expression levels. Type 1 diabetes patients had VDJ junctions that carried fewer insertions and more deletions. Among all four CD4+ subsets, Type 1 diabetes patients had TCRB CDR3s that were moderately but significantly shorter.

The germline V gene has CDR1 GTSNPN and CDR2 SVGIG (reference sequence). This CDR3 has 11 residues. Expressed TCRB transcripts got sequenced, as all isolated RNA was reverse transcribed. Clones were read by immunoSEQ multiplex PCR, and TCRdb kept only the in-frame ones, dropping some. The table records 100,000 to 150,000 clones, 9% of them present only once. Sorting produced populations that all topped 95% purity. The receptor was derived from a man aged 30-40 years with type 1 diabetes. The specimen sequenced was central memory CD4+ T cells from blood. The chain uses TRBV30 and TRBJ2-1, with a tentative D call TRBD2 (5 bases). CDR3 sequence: CGFGVNNEQFF. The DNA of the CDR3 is TGTGGGTTCGGGGTCAACAATGAGCAGTTCTTC.